The 20 T cell receptor beta chains reported below all come from one sample, sequenced in a study of T-cell reconstitution after alpha-beta-depleted transplantation in children (dated by TCRdb to between 2015 and 2016). What the treatment or condition label conveys for this sample: allogeneic hematopoietic cell transplantation with graft depleted of TCRalphabeta T cells and CD19 B cells. The method behind the library was PCR. Reads for this sample came from an Illumina HiSeq 2500. TCR libraries were prepared with molecular barcoding, using unique molecular identifiers to normalize TCRbeta repertoire quantification. TCRdb reprocessed the public reads (quality trimming at Q25 with fastp, clone calling with MiXCR) and kept in-frame beta chains. One record per CDR3 amino acid sequence lists the most common genes and DNA. The sample data list 120,000 to 150,000 distinct CDR3 sequences, and about 8.8% of these were observed just once. Roughly 20% of the sample is in the top ten clones.

Sequenced material: PBMCs, mostly from graft donor cells, taken 180 days after TCRalphabeta/CD19-depleted stem cell transplant. The origin of the receptors is a female patient aged 2-10 years who had a stem cell transplant for congenital amegakaryocytic thrombocytopenia, so the T cells may come from the graft donor.

This clonotype was picked up many times. The chain combines TRBV20-1 with TRBJ2-3, with TRBD2 identical over 9 bases. With 3 bases clipped from V and 5 bases from J, the junction kept 12 bases outside the gene matches. The CDR3 loop spans 16 amino acids. CDR1 and CDR2 from the germline V gene are DFQATT and SNEGSKA (reference sequence). This chain's CDR3 is CSARSFGGGARDTQYF. CDR3 nucleotides: TGCAGTGCTAGGAGCTTCGGCGGGGGGGCCAGAGATACGCAGTATTTT.

This clonotype was recorded at least ten times. The chain links TRBV28 to TRBJ2-1; 11 bases are a match to TRBD2. The CDR3 has 16 amino acids. Unmatched junction bases numbered 8, after V lost 7 bases and J lost 3 bases. Germline V gene sequence: CDR1 MDHEN, CDR2 SYDVKM. The CDR3 is CASNKGGLADYNEQFF. The CDR3 region has the DNA TGTGCCAGCAATAAGGGGGGACTAGCGGACTACAATGAGCAGTTCTTC.

This clonotype has a count of ten or more. The chain has TRBV12-3 or TRBV12-4 and TRBJ1-1; D gene uncertain. Trimming removed 2 bases at V and 1 base at J, with 8 bases between. CDR3 length: 14 residues. The CDR3 sequence: CASSLIGGNTEAFF. The DNA of the CDR3 is TGTGCCAGCAGTTTAATCGGCGGGAACACTGAAGCTTTCTTT.

This clonotype was counted ten times or more. The gene calls are TRBV28 and TRBJ1-5, with D unresolved. This CDR3 is built from 13 residues. Between the trimmed V and J ends, which lost 1 base and 7 bases, there was a span of 8 bases. CDR1 MDHEN and CDR2 SYDVKM come from the germline V gene. The CDR3 coding sequence is TGTGCCAGCAGTTTATCGGGGTACCAGCCCCAGCATTTT. It codes for CASSLSGYQPQHF.

This clonotype was seen at least ten times. The rearrangement joins TRBV4-2 to TRBJ1-5; tentatively, D is TRBD1 (5 bases). Germline V gives CDR1 LGHNA, CDR2 YNFKEQ. Between the trimmed V and J ends, which lost 0 bases and 9 bases, there was a span of 27 bases. The CDR3 covers 19 residues. The DNA for the CDR3 is TGTGCCAGCAGCCAAGAAAGGAGGGCGACCAGGGAGTTCACCGGGCCCCAGCATTTT. Amino acids: CASSQERRATREFTGPQHF.

This clonotype was found many times. This chain links TRBV11-2 with TRBJ2-5, with D unresolved. CDR1 is SGHAT, CDR2 FQNNGV, per germline. Trimming removed 0 bases at V and 7 bases at J, with 9 bases between. The CDR3 covers 13 residues. The CDR3, as DNA: TGTGCCAGCAGCTTAGATCTTGCTGGGACCCAGTACTTC. Its protein product is CASSLDLAGTQYF.

At least ten counts were recorded for this clonotype. For the CDR3, the DNA is TGCAGTGCTAGAGATTTTAGACAGGTCACTGAAGCTTTCTTT. Amino acids: CSARDFRQVTEAFF. This chain connects TRBV20-1 to TRBJ1-1; maybe TRBD1 (6 bases). Germline V gene lookup returns CDR1 DFQATT and CDR2 SNEGSKA (reference sequence). The CDR3 covers 14 residues. V gave up 0 bases and J gave up 4 bases, with 12 bases separating them.

CDR3 nucleotides: TGCGCCAGCAGCATGCCGGGACAGGGGAATTCACCCCTCCACTTT. This codes for CASSMPGQGNSPLHF. V gene TRBV5-1 combines with J gene TRBJ1-6; TRBD1 agrees at 10 bases. There are 15 residues in the CDR3. The V gene's germline CDR1 is SGHRS and CDR2 YFSETQ. V lost 4 bases, J lost 7 bases, and 5 bases stayed unmatched.

The chain employs TRBV6-2 or TRBV6-3 and TRBJ2-3; possible D gene TRBD1, 6 bases. V was pared by 1 base and J by 1 base, with 9 bases between. Germline CDR1 and CDR2: MNHEY and SVGEGT. This CDR3 region has 15 residues. The DNA of the CDR3 is TGTGCCAGCAGTTACTTCAGGGGCCGCACAGATACGCAGTATTTT. This translates into CASSYFRGRTDTQYF.

This clonotype showed up just once. This could be a read error, since a much larger clone is one nucleotide away. The rearrangement uses TRBV6-1 and TRBJ1-1; no clear D gene. Trimming pared 4 bases from V and 0 bases from J, leaving 9 bases between. The CDR3 consists of 14 residues. The germline V gene has CDR1 MNHNS and CDR2 SASEGT. In DNA, the CDR3 is TGTGCCAGCAGTGGAGCATACATGAACACTGAAGCTTTCTTT. Protein: CASSGAYMNTEAFF.

This clonotype was counted at least ten times. V gene TRBV12-3 or TRBV12-4 combines with J gene TRBJ1-1; no reliable D call. The CDR3 is made up of 13 amino acids. The CDR3 region is CAASKNANTEAFF. Written as DNA, the CDR3 is TGTGCTGCCAGCAAGAATGCGAACACTGAAGCTTTCTTT.

By sample share, this clonotype is medium-sized (0.01 to 0.1%). V is TRBV28 and J is TRBJ2-7; D may be TRBD1 (5 bases). The germline V gene has CDR1 MDHEN and CDR2 SYDVKM. The V and J ends lost 2 bases and 3 bases respectively, with 14 bases between them. This CDR3 is built from 15 residues. For the CDR3, the DNA is TGTGCCAGCAGTTTACTCCAGGGTGGAGTCTACGAGCAGTACTTC. Its translation: CASSLLQGGVYEQYF.

This clonotype has a handful of counts. J is TRBJ2-5 and V is TRBV7-2; D not resolved. The CDR3 consists of 13 residues. The germline V gene encodes CDR1 SGHTA and CDR2 FQGNSA. Deletions cut 3 bases from V and 4 bases from J, with 9 bases between. CDR3 region: CASSFLGLETQYF. CDR3 bases: TGTGCCAGCAGCTTTTTGGGTTTAGAGACCCAGTACTTC. Full variable domain (rest looked up from reference TRBV7-2 and TRBJ2-5): GAGVSQSPSNKVTEKGKDVELRCDPISGHTALYWYRQSLGQGLEFLIYFQGNSAPDKSGLPSDRFSAERTGGSVSTLTIQRTQQEDSAVYLCASSFLGLETQYFGPGTRLLVL.

This clonotype was seen more than once but under ten times. V is TRBV5-1 and J is TRBJ1-6; no definite D call. Germline CDR1 is SGHRS and CDR2 is YFSETQ. V was pared by 0 bases and J by 5 bases, with 9 bases between. This CDR3 region has 15 residues. CDR3 DNA sequence: TGCGCCAGCAGCTTGGAGCTGGGGAATAATTCACCCCTCCACTTT. Protein: CASSLELGNNSPLHF.

This clonotype was detected ten times or more. V is TRBV18 and J is TRBJ1-2; D uncertain. The germline V gene encodes CDR1 KGHSH and CDR2 LQKENI. This CDR3 has 13 residues. V was pared by 3 bases and J by 4 bases, with 9 bases between. The CDR3 sequence: CASSPDKTYGYTF. CDR3 nucleotide sequence: TGTGCCAGCTCACCCGATAAAACCTATGGCTACACCTTC.

The sample holds many counts of this clonotype. V and J are TRBV10-3 and TRBJ2-7, with D tentatively TRBD1 (6 bases). Germline CDR1 is ENHRY and CDR2 is SYGVKD. The V and J ends lost 10 bases and 1 base respectively, with 14 bases between them. This CDR3 has 13 residues. The CDR3 protein is CASAVQGSYEQYF. The CDR3 nucleotides are TGTGCCAGCGCCGTACAGGGATCCTACGAGCAGTACTTC.

This clonotype was recorded many times. This chain joins TRBV5-1 and TRBJ2-1, with 15 bases fitting TRBD2. With V trimmed by 4 bases and J by 8 bases, 7 bases remained unmatched. The CDR3 sequence is 16 residues long. From germline, CDR1 is SGHRS and CDR2 YFSETQ. CDR3 bases: TGCGCCAGCAGCGCGGGACTAGCGGGAGGCGCCTATGAGCAGTTCTTC. This codes for CASSAGLAGGAYEQFF.

This clonotype was picked up many times. Here the CDR3 reads CSARDPGQGLNTEAFF. The CDR3 coding sequence is TGCAGTGCTAGAGATCCAGGACAGGGCCTGAACACTGAAGCTTTCTTT. V usage is TRBV20-1 and J usage is TRBJ1-1, with TRBD1 matching over 8 bases. V lost 0 bases to trimming and J lost 0 bases; unmatched junction nucleotides: 6. This CDR3 has 16 amino acids. Per the germline V gene, CDR1 is DFQATT and CDR2 is SNEGSKA (reference sequence).

The rearrangement joins TRBV5-4 to TRBJ2-7, with 11 nucleotides matching TRBD2. The CDR3 consists of 15 residues. Germline V gene lookup returns CDR1 SGHNT and CDR2 YYREEE (reference sequence). V shed 4 bases and J 2 bases; nucleotides not matched to a gene: 5. The CDR3 sequence: CASSPGLAVTYEQYF. As DNA, the CDR3 is TGTGCCAGCAGCCCGGGACTAGCGGTAACCTACGAGCAGTACTTC.

The rearrangement joins TRBV5-1 to TRBJ2-5, with TRBD2 matching over 8 bases. V lost 1 base to trimming and J lost 4 bases; unmatched junction nucleotides: 12. CDR3 size: 17 residues. The germline CDR1 and CDR2 sequences are SGHRS and YFSETQ. DNA for the CDR3: TGCGCCAGCAGCTTGAATGTCTGGCGGGGGGATGGAGAGACCCAGTACTTC. This gives the protein CASSLNVWRGDGETQYF. Using reference TRBV5-1 and TRBJ2-5 for the parts outside the CDR3, the full variable domain is KAGVTQTPRYLIKTRGQQVTLSCSPISGHRSVSWYQQTPGQGLQFLFEYFSETQRNKGNFPGRFSGRQFSNSRSEMNVSTLELGDSALYLCASSLNVWRGDGETQYFGPGTRLLVL.